This T cell receptor beta chain is drawn from a study of response to subunit inactivated influenza vaccine. This clonotype has more than one count but fewer than ten. Antigen specificity is unknown. Study-level findings and limits: The authors put forward the suggestion that each seasonal influenza vaccination may bring in only a limited number of new T cells.

This CDR3 region has 15 residues. Trimming took 5 bases from V and 2 from J, leaving 14 bases between them. Germline lookup yields CDR1 MDHEN and CDR2 SYDVKM. TCRdb ran MiXCR on the RT-PCR reads and lists one entry per CDR3 protein. The table has 550,000 to 600,000 distinct CDR3 sequences, approximately 10% seen once; the top ten hold 10%. The sequence came from a man in his fifties or sixties who received an inactivated influenza vaccine. The chain employs TRBV28 and TRBJ2-3; D is unresolved. The specimen comprised PBMCs from blood, sampled on the day of vaccination. The DNA of the CDR3 is TGTGCCAGCAGTCCTAGTTGGCAAAACACAGATACGCAGTATTTT. Translation gives CASSPSWQNTDTQYF. Full variable domain (outside the CDR3, taken from reference TRBV28 and TRBJ2-3): DVKVTQSSRYLVKRTGEKVFLECVQDMDHENMFWYRQDPGLGLRLIYFSYDVKMKEKGDIPEGYSVSREKKERFSLILESASTNQTSMYLCASSPSWQNTDTQYFGPGTRLTVL.